This T cell receptor beta chain was recorded in a study of blood T cell repertoires in COVID-19. In the study overall: The United States, Italy and Spain were the sources of the acute and convalescent COVID-19 samples.

Cohort 3 recovered donors had two negative PCRs, clearance, or symptom resolution. Clones were sequenced by immunoSEQ multiplex PCR, and TCRdb holds only the in-frame ones, with some missing. This sample has roughly 290,000 clones, with approximately 88% found just once. This CDR3 region has 15 residues. Germline V CDR1 and CDR2: KGHDR, SFDVKD. Losses at the gene ends were 3 bases for V and 8 bases for J; bases not matched to a gene: 11. J is TRBJ2-5 and V is TRBV24-1, with 7 bases matching TRBD2. Sequenced material: PBMCs or T cells enriched from blood (not recorded which). This TCR was recovered from a woman aged 40-49 years who had recovered from COVID-19. The CDR3 sequence is CATSDIREDGGTQYF. CDR3 DNA: TGTGCCACCAGTGATATACGGGAGGACGGGGGTACCCAGTACTTC.